This T cell receptor beta chain was recorded in a study of response to subunit inactivated influenza vaccine (dated by TCRdb to 2016 to 2018). Regarding the complete study: Deep quantitative profiling of the T cell receptor repertoire was used in the study to follow responses to a trivalent subunit inactivated influenza vaccine. Beyond this particular receptor, the publication reports: According to the authors, only a limited number of new T cells may be recruited by each seasonal influenza vaccination.

A word on this clonotype: Its binding antigen is unknown. No much larger clone exists at a distance of one base, and base qualities are not known.

Reading from cysteine to phenylalanine, the CDR3 counts 19 amino acids. Left in the record is the CDR3 DNA by itself, 57 bases read in frame from the first base. V and J are trimmed by 0 bases and 0 bases, and the gene matches miss 11 bases of the junction. For CDR1 and CDR2, the germline V gene lists SGHRS and YFSETQ. To prepare the library, RT-PCR was applied. Sequencing took place on an Illumina HiSeq 2500. The public sequencing data were trimmed at Q25 with fastp and processed into clonotypes with MiXCR by TCRdb, which kept only in-frame beta chains. Identical CDR3 proteins give one entry, which carries the most common genes and DNA. The sample records roughly 520,000 distinct CDR3 sequences, roughly 27% of which are singletons. The top ten clonotypes cover 1.5% to 2% of the sample.

This receptor was taken from a man aged 50-60 years who received an inactivated influenza vaccine. Donor details come from another sample of the same person, matched by shared clones. The sequencing here drew on CD4+ T cells sorted from PBMCs, taken more than 4 days after vaccination. The sequence links TRBV5-1 to TRBJ2-7; 11 bases in the junction line up with TRBD2. Read as DNA, the sequence is TGCGCCAGCAGCTTGGGGGGACTAGCGGCCTACCTCAGCTCCTACGAGCAGTACTTC. Its protein reads: CASSLGGLAAYLSSYEQYF.